This record concerns one T cell receptor (beta chain) sequence. The antigen is not known. The data derive from a study of T cell responses to AZD1222 COVID-19 vaccine. Sequencing was performed with immunoSEQ multiplex PCR; in TCRdb, only in-frame clones are kept and a portion is missing. Among approximately 42,000 clones listed, more than 70% were seen once. Whole-study results and caveats: Increased Spike-specific TCR breadth and depth were observed after two AZD1222 doses. Possibly, clonal diversity was underestimated; donors were largely white British and included more females. Spike as a whole was targeted by vaccine-associated CD4 TCRs, dominant at 160-218 and 743-854.

V was shortened by 3 bases and J by 5 bases, with 10 bases between the two germline ends. Germline values: CDR1 SNHLY, CDR2 FYNNEI. The CDR3 sequence is 14 residues long. The J gene is TRBJ1-4, the V gene TRBV2; D remains ambiguous. The source is an adult who received the AZD1222 COVID-19 vaccine. Sample: peripheral blood, taken 28 days after the second AZD1222 dose. This chain's CDR3 is CASSDGRSNEKLFF. Written as DNA, the CDR3 is TGTGCCAGCAGTGACGGACGGAGCAATGAAAAACTGTTTTTT.